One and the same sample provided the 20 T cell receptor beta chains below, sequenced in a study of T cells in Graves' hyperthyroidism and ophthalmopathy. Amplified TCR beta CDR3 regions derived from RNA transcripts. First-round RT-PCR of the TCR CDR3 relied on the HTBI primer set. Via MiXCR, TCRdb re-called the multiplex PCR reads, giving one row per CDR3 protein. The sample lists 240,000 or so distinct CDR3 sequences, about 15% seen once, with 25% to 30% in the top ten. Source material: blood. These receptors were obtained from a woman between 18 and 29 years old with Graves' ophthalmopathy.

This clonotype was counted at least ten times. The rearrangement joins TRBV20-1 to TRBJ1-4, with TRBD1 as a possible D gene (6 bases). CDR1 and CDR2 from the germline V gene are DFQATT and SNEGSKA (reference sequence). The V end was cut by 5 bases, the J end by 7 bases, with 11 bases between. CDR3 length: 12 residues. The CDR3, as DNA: TGCAGTGCTTACAGGGAGGCTGAAAAACTGTTTTTT. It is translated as CSAYREAEKLFF.

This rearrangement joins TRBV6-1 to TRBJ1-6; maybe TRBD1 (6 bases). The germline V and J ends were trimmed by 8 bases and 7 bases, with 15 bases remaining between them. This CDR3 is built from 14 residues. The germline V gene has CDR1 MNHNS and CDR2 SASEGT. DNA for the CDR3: TGTGCCAGCTCCGAGACAGGAGCAAATTCACCCCTCCACTTT. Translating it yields CASSETGANSPLHF.

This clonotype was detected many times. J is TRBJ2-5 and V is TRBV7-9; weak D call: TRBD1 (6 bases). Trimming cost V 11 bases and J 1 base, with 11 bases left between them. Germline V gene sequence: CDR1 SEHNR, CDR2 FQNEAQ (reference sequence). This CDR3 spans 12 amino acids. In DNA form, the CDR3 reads TGTGCCTATTCGGACAGCCAAGAGACCCAGTACTTC. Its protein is CAYSDSQETQYF. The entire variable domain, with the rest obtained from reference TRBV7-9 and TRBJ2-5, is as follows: DTGVSQNPRHKITKRGQNVTFRCDPISEHNRLYWYRQTLGQGPEFLTYFQNEAQLEKSRLLSDRFSAERPKGSFSTLEIQRTEQGDSAMYLCAYSDSQETQYFGPGTRLLVL.

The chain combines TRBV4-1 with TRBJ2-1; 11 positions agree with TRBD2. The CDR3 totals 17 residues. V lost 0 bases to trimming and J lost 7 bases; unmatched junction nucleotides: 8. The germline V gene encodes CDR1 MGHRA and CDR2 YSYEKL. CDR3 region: CASSQEILLAGANEQFF. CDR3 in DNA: TGCGCCAGCAGCCAAGAAATTTTACTAGCGGGAGCAAATGAGCAGTTCTTC.

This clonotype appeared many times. CDR3 sequence (DNA): TGTGCCAGCAGTGAACACGGGACATTTCTCGAAAAACTGTTTTTT. This codes for CASSEHGTFLEKLFF. The J gene is TRBJ1-4, the V gene TRBV2, with D tentatively TRBD1 (6 bases). Germline CDR1 SNHLY, CDR2 FYNNEI. V dropped 2 bases and J dropped 8 bases, with 15 bases sitting between them. The CDR3 consists of 15 residues.

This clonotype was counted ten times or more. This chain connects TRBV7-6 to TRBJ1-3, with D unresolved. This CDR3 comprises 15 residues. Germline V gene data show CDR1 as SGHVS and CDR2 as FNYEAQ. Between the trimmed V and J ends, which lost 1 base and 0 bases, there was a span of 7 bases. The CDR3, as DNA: TGTGCCAGCAGCTTAGAGGCTTCCTCTGGAAACACCATATATTTT. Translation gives CASSLEASSGNTIYF.

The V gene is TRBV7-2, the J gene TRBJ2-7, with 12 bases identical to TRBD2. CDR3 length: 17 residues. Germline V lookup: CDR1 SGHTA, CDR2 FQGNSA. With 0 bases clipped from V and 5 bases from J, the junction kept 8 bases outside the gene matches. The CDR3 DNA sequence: TGTGCCAGCAGCTTAGCCTTCGGACTAGCGGGATACAACGAGCAGTACTTC. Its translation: CASSLAFGLAGYNEQYF. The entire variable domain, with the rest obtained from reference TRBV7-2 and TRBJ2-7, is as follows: GAGVSQSPSNKVTEKGKDVELRCDPISGHTALYWYRQSLGQGLEFLIYFQGNSAPDKSGLPSDRFSAERTGGSVSTLTIQRTQQEDSAVYLCASSLAFGLAGYNEQYFGPGTRLTVT.

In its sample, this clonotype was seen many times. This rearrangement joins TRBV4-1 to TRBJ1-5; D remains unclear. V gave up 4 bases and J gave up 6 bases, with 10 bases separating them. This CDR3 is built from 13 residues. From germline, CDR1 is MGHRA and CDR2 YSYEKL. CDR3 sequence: CASSPLGVQPQHF. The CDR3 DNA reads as TGCGCCAGCAGCCCCCTCGGGGTTCAGCCCCAGCATTTT.

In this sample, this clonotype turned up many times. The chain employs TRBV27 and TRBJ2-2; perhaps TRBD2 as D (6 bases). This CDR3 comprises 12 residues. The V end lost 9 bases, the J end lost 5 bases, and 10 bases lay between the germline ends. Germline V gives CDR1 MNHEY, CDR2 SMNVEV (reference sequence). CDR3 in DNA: TGTGCCAGGGGACGGGAGACCGGGGAGCTGTTTTTT. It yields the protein CARGRETGELFF.

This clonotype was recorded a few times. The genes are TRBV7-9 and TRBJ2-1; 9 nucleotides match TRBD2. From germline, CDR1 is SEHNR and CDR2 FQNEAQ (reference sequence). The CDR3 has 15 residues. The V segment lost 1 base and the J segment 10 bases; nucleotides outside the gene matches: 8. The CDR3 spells CASSLVLAGSYEQFF. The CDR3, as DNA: TGTGCCAGCAGCTTAGTGCTAGCGGGATCGTACGAGCAGTTCTTC.

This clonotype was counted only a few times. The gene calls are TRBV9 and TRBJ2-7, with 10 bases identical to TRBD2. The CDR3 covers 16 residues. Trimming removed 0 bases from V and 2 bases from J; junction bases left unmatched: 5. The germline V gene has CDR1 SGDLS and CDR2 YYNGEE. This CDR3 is CASSVVPSGGAYEQYF. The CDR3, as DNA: TGTGCCAGCAGCGTAGTGCCTAGCGGGGGAGCCTACGAGCAGTACTTC.

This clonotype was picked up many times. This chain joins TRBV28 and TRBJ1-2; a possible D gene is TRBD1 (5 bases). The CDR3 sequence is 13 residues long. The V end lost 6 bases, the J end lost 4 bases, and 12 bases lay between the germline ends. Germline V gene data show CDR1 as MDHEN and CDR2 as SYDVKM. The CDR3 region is CASSDAGGYGYTF. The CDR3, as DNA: TGTGCCAGCAGCGACGCGGGGGGCTATGGCTACACCTTC.

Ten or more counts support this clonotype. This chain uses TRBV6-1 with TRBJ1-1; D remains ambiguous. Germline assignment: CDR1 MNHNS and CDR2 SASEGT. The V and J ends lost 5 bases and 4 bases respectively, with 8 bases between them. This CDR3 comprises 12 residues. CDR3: CASSYQSTEAFF. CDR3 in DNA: TGTGCCAGCAGTTACCAGAGCACTGAAGCTTTCTTT.

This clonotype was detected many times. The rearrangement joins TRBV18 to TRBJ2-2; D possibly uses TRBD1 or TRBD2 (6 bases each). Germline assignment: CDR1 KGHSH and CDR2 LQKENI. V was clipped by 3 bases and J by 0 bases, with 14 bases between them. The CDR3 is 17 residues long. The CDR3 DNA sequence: TGTGCCAGCTCACCCCATGGGGGGCAGGCGAACACCGGGGAGCTGTTTTTT. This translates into CASSPHGGQANTGELFF.

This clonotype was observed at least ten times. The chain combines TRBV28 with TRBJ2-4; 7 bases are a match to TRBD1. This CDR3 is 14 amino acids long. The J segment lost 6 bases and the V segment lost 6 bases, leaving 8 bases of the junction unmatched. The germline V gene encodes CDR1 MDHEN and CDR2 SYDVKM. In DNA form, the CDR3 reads TGTGCCAGCAGAGGACAGGACAGCACAAACATTCAGTACTTC. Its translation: CASRGQDSTNIQYF.

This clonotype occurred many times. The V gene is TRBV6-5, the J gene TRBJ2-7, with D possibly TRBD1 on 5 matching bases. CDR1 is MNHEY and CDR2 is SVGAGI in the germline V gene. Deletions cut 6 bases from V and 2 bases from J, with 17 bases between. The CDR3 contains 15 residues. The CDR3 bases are TGTGCCAGCAGGGACACTGATTCAGGGACCTACGAGCAGTACTTC. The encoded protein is CASRDTDSGTYEQYF.

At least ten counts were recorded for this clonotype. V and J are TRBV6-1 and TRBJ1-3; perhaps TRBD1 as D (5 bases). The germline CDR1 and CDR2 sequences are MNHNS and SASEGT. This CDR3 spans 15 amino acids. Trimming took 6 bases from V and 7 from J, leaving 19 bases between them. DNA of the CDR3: TGTGCCAGCAGGCCGGGGCCCGCGAGTCTGAACACCATATATTTT. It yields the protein CASRPGPASLNTIYF.

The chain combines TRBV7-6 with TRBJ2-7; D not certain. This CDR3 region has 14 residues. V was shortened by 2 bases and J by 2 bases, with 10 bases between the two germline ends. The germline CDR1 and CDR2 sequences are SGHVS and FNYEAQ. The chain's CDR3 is CASSLQVETYEQYF. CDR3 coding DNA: TGTGCCAGCAGCTTACAGGTCGAAACCTACGAGCAGTACTTC.

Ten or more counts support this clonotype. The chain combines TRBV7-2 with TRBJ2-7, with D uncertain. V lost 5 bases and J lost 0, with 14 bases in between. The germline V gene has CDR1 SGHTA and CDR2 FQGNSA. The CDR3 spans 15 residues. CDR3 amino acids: CASSDPGYSSYEQYF. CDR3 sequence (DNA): TGTGCCAGCAGCGACCCCGGCTACAGCTCCTACGAGCAGTACTTC.

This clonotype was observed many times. The CDR3 bases are TGTGCCAGCAGTCTCGGGACAGGATCGGACGAGCAGTACTTC. This encodes CASSLGTGSDEQYF. V gene TRBV12-3 or TRBV12-4 combines with J gene TRBJ2-7; 8 bases map to TRBD1. Trimming at V came to 5 bases and at J to 5 bases, leaving 8 bases not matched to a gene. The CDR3 length is 14 residues.